The sequence of this TCR beta chain was determined in a study of shared clonotypes between healthy human individuals. Findings and limits, study-wide: Clonotypes which were not shared had lower generation probabilities than clonotypes that all four donors shared.

Terminally differentiated effector memory CD45RA+ cells were excluded by CCR7 positive selection of CD45RO-negative cells. Deep-level assay runs were performed. Assay used: immunoSEQ multiplex PCR; TCRdb lists only in-frame clones, some missing. The sample records about 800,000 clones, roughly 96% being singletons. Comment on this clone: Its antigen is unknown.

Sample: naive CD8+ T cells sorted from blood. This sequence was found in a man aged 25 to 40 in good health.

CDR3 residues: CASSQTGQAFF. The CDR3 DNA is TGCGCCAGCAGCCAGACAGGGCAAGCTTTCTTT. The chain couples TRBV4-1 to TRBJ1-1; 7 bases are a match to TRBD1. The trim removed 3 bases at V and 9 bases at J, leaving 1 base unmatched. The CDR3 extends over 11 amino acids. Germline V gene data show CDR1 as MGHRA and CDR2 as YSYEKL.